This T cell receptor beta chain was captured by sequencing in a study of T cells in Graves' hyperthyroidism and ophthalmopathy. Study-level background: Peripheral blood was secured at the point of initial diagnosis, before any treatment. General study points: Most thyroid clonotypes expanded above 0.001 were also detected in blood.

Germline assignment: CDR1 SGDLS and CDR2 YYNGEE. J was trimmed by 3 bases and V by 4 bases; bases with no gene match: 9. The CDR3 spans 16 residues. To note about this clonotype: What it recognizes is unknown.

Regions amplified from RNA transcripts were the TCR beta CDR3 regions. HTBI primers were employed in a first-round RT-PCR of the TCR CDR3. In TCRdb, the multiplex PCR reads were re-called with MiXCR into one record per CDR3 protein. The sample has about 500,000 distinct CDR3 sequences; over 15% are singletons. Extraction of PBMCs used 7.5 to 10 ml of fresh peripheral blood. Sequenced: blood. This TCR came from a woman aged 18-29 years with Graves' hyperthyroidism. This chain uses TRBV9 with TRBJ1-4; 7 nucleotides agree with TRBD1. CDR3 region: CASSPGGAASNEKLFF. In DNA form, the CDR3 reads TGTGCCAGCAGCCCAGGGGGGGCAGCATCTAATGAAAAACTGTTTTTT.